One TCR beta chain is described in this entry. CDR3 length equals 15 residues. Germline V lookup: CDR1 SEHNR, CDR2 FQNEAQ (reference sequence). Through a sample-barcoded 5' primer and a J-beta primer mix, a second PCR was run for roughly 6 to 12 cycles. Researchers report that a template-switch adaptor with 12 random nucleotides tagged each cDNA molecule. TCRdb ran MiXCR on the 5' RACE reads and lists one entry per CDR3 protein. The profile shows approximately 580,000 distinct CDR3 sequences, 24% of them singletons. The sample comes from a study of blood T cells in healthy people across ages. The draw of peripheral blood yielded roughly 9.4 milliliters from each donor. This sample also belongs to another study, concerning T cells of mothers and their children.

This clonotype was sampled from a boy under 18 in good health. The chain has TRBV7-9 and TRBJ2-5, with a tentative D call TRBD1 (6 bases). The J call may not be correct, given that the DNA end is closer to TRBJ2-7. The source material was blood. CDR3 residues: CASSNRDKVPYEQYF. CDR3 bases: TGTGCCAGCAGCAACCGGGACAAAGTCCCCTACGAGCAGTACTTC.